The clone carrying this TCR beta chain occurred a few times. Its target is not known. Germline V lookup: CDR1 GTSNPN, CDR2 SVGIG (reference sequence). The CDR3 is made up of 16 amino acids. V was trimmed by 0 bases and J by 2 bases, leaving 14 bases between them. PCR used 60 Vbeta primers and 13 Jbeta primers. Assay used: immunoSEQ multiplex PCR; TCRdb lists only in-frame clones, some missing. The repertoire holds around 170,000 clones, with about 80% as singletons. This entry is derived from a study of cytomegalovirus exposure and HLA in healthy donors. Study-level points and caveats: Most sequenced TCRs were rare (though some public TCRs occurred in many donors). Immune exposure was documented only through CMV serostatus. Other equally common chains were less clonally expanded than HLA-associated TCR beta chains, a later analysis showed. The CMV antigen specificity of a few CMV-associated chains was confirmed through in vitro analysis.

Sequencing used PBMCs. V and J are TRBV30 and TRBJ1-3; no clear D gene. The receptor comes from a woman aged 25 to 39 in good health and CMV-seronegative. Written as DNA, the CDR3 is TGTGCCTGGAGTGTACGGCGGCACCTCGCTGGAAACACCATATATTTT. Amino acids: CAWSVRRHLAGNTIYF.